This T cell receptor beta chain was identified during a study of regulatory T cells in long-lasting Graves disease (dated by TCRdb to the early 2020s). In the study overall: Newly diagnosed Graves' disease patients had taken antithyroid drugs for less than 3 months. Persistent Graves' disease patients were compared with newly diagnosed Graves' disease patients by peripheral blood TCR sequencing and RNA sequencing. A total of around 35 samples were covered by TCR sequencing, comprising approximately 13 persistent and around 20 newly diagnosed Graves' disease patients. The study took place in China and was registered as a clinical trial. Broad study findings and their caveats: Patients with persistent disease shared more public clonotypes (approximately 2,500) than newly diagnosed patients did (approximately 970). Because the primary lesion, thyroid tissue, could not be accessed, the study looked at peripheral blood alone. Preferential use of TRBV28, TRBJ1-2 and TRBJ2-5 was observed in persistent disease, whereas TRBV20-1 and TRBJ2-1 were favored in newly diagnosed disease. Sequencing and analysis were limited to the TCR beta chain. As a limitation, the authors acknowledged that the small sample size may reduce accuracy. Compared with newly diagnosed patients, persistent Graves' disease patients had lower TCR Shannon entropy and fewer highly expanded clones, which suggests clonal expansion.

Comments on this clonotype: Its antigen is still unknown. Qualities for individual bases were not recorded, and no much larger clone is one base off.

The time point tag for this specimen amounts to: newly diagnosed GD, antithyroid drugs for less than 3 months. For both TCR sequencing and RNA sequencing, RNA was extracted from PBMCs in TRIzol. The diagnosis of Graves' disease was made according to American Thyroid Association guidelines. The patients came from an endocrinology department in Xi'an, China. Each patient gave approximately 10 milliliters of peripheral blood, collected in an EDTA anticoagulant tube. Ficoll Paque Plus density gradient separation was used to isolate PBMCs, and no further T cell sorting was performed. An Agilent 2100 Bioanalyzer and agarose gel were used to check RNA quality, while a NanoDrop 2000 measured RNA concentration. Library prep was done by multiplex PCR. Sequencing was carried out with an Illumina HiSeq 4000. iRepertoire HTBI primers and Arm-PCR amplification of CDR3 regions were used to construct TCR beta libraries. Before sequencing, the PCR products went through gel purification. As for how the authors treated the data: Gene usage analysis of CDR3 amino acid clonotypes used the approximately 56 TRBV and more than 13 TRBJ segments found across samples. COPE and FqMerger were used to merge filtered high-quality paired reads into contigs. BLAST was used to align contigs to IMGT TRBV, TRBD and TRBJ reference genes, and CDR3 was defined according to IMGT. Any clonotype with a frequency above 0.1% was counted as a highly expanded clone. Shannon entropy was used to measure repertoire diversity, and the Gini coefficient was used to measure V-J evenness. A clonotype found in more than one individual was treated as public. The public reads were reprocessed in TCRdb via fastp at Q25 and MiXCR, keeping in-frame beta chains. CDR3 protein duplicates are merged, each entry listing the most common genes and DNA. The V and J calls and clone size come from TCRdb's table, not from the authors' own analysis. For this sample the table gives about 520,000 distinct CDR3 sequences, of which approximately 12% were detected only once. Of the sample, approximately 9% falls within the top ten clones.

The CDR3 numbers 14 residues from cysteine through phenylalanine. Only the CDR3 portion is preserved as DNA: 42 bases, with reading frame beginning at the first base. The germline ends are 8 bases apart after V is trimmed by 0 bases and J by 2 bases. The germline V gene (reference sequence) supplies CDR1 DFQATT and CDR2 SNEGSKA. These data are also associated with another study on T cells in Graves' hyperthyroidism and ophthalmopathy. The second publication reports: A patient counted as having stable Graves' hyperthyroidism if no progression to ophthalmopathy occurred over 18 months of follow-up. The hyperthyroidism patients were between 18 and 65 years old and newly diagnosed, with a disease duration of less than 2 months. Any patient with an uncontrolled infection, another autoimmune disease, pregnancy or lactation was excluded. Diagnoses were established on the basis of clinical symptoms, serum thyroxine and TRAb, thyroid ultrasound, and orbital computed tomography. A first-round RT-PCR of the TCR CDR3 used the HTBI primer set with the Qiagen OneStep RT-PCR kit. Most expanded thyroid clonotypes (frequency above 0.001) were also detected in blood, suggesting blood repertoires may reflect thyroid immune responses. In cross-validation, a model built on a 13 V-J signature told ophthalmopathy apart from stable hyperthyroidism with 85% to 90% sensitivity and around 81% specificity, and in testing the same model reached 80%/75%. In validation, the model predicted progression to ophthalmopathy with 60% to 71% sensitivity and approximately 74% specificity, a median of 6.5 months before onset. To identify TCR V-J signatures that set the groups apart, the researchers used a discovery cohort of 90 to 100 patients, made up of about 44 with Graves' ophthalmopathy and 57 with stable Graves' hyperthyroidism. Whether ophthalmopathy could be predicted prospectively was tested in an independent validation cohort made up of under 20 hyperthyroidism patients plus 17 patients who later progressed to ophthalmopathy. The 90 to 100 discovery patients were randomly divided into training and test sets at a 7:3 ratio. The study also compared thyroid tissue and blood T-cell repertoires from roughly six Graves' hyperthyroidism patients. Once sampling was done, hyperthyroidism patients were given methimazole at a starting dose of 30 mg daily, whereas ophthalmopathy patients were given high-dose intravenous methylprednisolone. The libraries were constructed in a second round of multiplex PCR and then size-selected and purified. Sequencing of the libraries was done on an Illumina HiSeq2000 using paired-end 100 bp reads. SOAPnuke was used to process the raw data, with reads discarded if the reads contained adapters or uncalled bases, had a mean Phred below 15, or lacked an exact constant-primer or identifier match. High-quality paired reads were merged with COPE v1.2.5, and unique nucleotide sequences were defined as clonotypes. MiTCR v1.1 was used to align clonotypes to the IMGT TRBV, TRBD and TRBJ reference segments. The analysis included only V-J combinations with a frequency above 0.0001, which together covered over 98% of the repertoires. The TCS score was defined as the ratio of F50 (clonal expansion) to E x V (chaos), calculated using BLOSUM62-based TCRdist between CDR3 peptides within each V-J. Welch's t-statistics and random forest reduced around 550 V-J features to 13, which were used in a naive Bayes classifier (R e1071). Sample size was not statistically predetermined, and investigators were not blinded to group allocation. According to the paper, TCR Vbeta CDR3 sequencing was carried out on over 130 peripheral blood samples, which came from 40 to 45 ophthalmopathy, around 74 hyperthyroidism and roughly 17 progressor patients.

The sequencing here drew on peripheral blood mononuclear cells (PBMCs), taken at new diagnosis, from a patient treated with antithyroid drugs. This TCR derives from a woman aged 25-40 years with Graves disease. Donor details come from another sample of the same person, matched by shared clones. The rearranged chain carries TRBV20-1 and TRBJ1-5; no confident D gene assignment can be made. CDR3 sequence: CSARDRLGNQPQHF. The sequence in DNA is TGCAGTGCTAGAGATCGCCTTGGCAATCAGCCCCAGCATTTT.